Listed below are T cell receptor beta chains from one sample, sequenced in a study of regulatory and conventional T cells in RAG deficiency. Produced via immunoSEQ multiplex PCR; TCRdb's table is partial and in-frame only. The data show over 45,000 clones, 80% to 90% seen once. The same data also went into a second study, on regulatory T cells.

The sample comprised CD4+ effector T cells sorted from blood. Every receptor here comes from a human donor in good health. Both conserved end residues are part of each CDR3. The D gene is left open where the match is weak.

>.|TRBJ1-1|TRBV2
CASSGQWNTEAFF
>.|TRBJ1-2|TRBV6-4
CASSPSSPHGKTYGYTF
>.|TRBJ1-2|TRBV20-1
CSALGGGYTF
>TRBD2|TRBJ2-3|TRBV27
CASSLNQVAGGSTDTQYF
>.|TRBJ1-6|TRBV28
CASRTLPYNSPLHF
>.|TRBJ1-2|TRBV19
CASSNRGMDYGYTF
>.|TRBJ1-1|TRBV7-9
CASSLGSENTEAFF
>TRBD1|TRBJ1-1|TRBV7-2
CASSSRGREAFF
>.|TRBJ1-1|TRBV5-1
CASSMGTGGEAFF
>TRBD1|TRBJ1-4|TRBV5-1
CASSTGTAINEKLFF
>.|TRBJ1-3|TRBV5-1
CASSSGGSSGNTIYF
>.|TRBJ1-1|TRBV6-5
CASSYLGGTEAFF
>.|TRBJ2-5|TRBV28
CASSSSGARAETQYF
>TRBD2|TRBJ2-2|TRBV6-5
CATPTGLAGGGELFF
>.|TRBJ2-7|TRBV27
CASSLSGSMNEQYF
>TRBD2|TRBJ2-1|TRBV7-9
CASSPDGEGYNEQFF
>.|TRBJ2-5|TRBV5-1
CASSSGRGKETQYF
>.|TRBJ1-4|TRBV18
CASSQHTGIDEKLFF